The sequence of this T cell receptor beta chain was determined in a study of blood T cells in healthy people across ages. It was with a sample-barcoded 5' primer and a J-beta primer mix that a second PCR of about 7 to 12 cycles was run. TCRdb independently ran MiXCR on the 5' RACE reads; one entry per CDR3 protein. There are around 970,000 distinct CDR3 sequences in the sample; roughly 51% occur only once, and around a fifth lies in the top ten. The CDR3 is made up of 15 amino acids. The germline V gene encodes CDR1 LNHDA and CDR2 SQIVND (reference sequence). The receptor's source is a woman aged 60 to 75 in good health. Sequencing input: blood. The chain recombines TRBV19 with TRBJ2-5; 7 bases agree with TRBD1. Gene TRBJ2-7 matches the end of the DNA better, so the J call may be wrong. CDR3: CASTPGQAGGYEQYF. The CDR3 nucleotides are TGTGCCAGTACCCCTGGACAGGCTGGGGGCTACGAGCAGTACTTC.